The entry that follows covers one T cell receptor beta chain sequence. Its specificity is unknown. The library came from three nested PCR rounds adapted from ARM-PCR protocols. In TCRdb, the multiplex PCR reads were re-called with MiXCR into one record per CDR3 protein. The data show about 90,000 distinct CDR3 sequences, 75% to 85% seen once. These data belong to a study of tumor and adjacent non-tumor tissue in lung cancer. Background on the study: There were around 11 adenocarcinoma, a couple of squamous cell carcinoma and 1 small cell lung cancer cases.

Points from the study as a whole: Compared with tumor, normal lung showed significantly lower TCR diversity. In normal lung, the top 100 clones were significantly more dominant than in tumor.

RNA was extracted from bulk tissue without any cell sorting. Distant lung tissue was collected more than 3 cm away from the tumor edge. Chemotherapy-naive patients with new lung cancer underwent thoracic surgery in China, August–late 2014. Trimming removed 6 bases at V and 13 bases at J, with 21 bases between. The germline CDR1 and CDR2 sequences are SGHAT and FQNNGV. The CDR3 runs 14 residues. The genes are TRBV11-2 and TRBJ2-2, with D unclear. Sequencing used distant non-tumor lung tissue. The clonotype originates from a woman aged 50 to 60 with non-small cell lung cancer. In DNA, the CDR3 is TGTGCCAGCAGTCTTGGTAGGGTCACCTGGGGGCTGTTTTTT. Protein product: CASSLGRVTWGLFF.